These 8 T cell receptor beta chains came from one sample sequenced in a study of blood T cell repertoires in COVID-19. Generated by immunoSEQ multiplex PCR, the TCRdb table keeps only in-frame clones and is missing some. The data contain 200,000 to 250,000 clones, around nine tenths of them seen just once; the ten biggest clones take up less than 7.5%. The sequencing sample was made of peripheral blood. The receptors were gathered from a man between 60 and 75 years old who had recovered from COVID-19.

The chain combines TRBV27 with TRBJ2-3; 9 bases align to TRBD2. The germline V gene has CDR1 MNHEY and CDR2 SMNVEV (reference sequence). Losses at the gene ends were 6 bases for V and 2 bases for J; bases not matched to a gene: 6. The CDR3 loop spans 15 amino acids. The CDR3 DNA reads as TGTGCCAGCAGGCCTCTAGCGGGGCCCACAGATACGCAGTATTTT. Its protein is CASRPLAGPTDTQYF.

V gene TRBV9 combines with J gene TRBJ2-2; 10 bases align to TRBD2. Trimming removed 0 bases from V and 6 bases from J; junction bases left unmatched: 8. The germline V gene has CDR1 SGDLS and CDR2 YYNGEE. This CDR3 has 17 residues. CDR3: CASSVDWLAGASGELFF. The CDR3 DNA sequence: TGTGCCAGCAGCGTAGATTGGCTAGCGGGGGCTTCCGGGGAGCTGTTTTTT.

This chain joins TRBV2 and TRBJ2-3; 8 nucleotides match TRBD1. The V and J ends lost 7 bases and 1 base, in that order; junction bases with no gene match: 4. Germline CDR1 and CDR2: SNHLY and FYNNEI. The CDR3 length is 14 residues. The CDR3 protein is CASTPGQGTDTQYF. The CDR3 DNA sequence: TGTGCCAGCACCCCGGGACAGGGCACAGATACGCAGTATTTT.

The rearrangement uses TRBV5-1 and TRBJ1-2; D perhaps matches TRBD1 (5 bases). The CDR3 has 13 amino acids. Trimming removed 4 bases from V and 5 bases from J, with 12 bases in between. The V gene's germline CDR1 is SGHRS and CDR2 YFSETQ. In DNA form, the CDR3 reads TGCGCCAGCAGCCCGGATACAGGTTATGGCTACACCTTC. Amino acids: CASSPDTGYGYTF.

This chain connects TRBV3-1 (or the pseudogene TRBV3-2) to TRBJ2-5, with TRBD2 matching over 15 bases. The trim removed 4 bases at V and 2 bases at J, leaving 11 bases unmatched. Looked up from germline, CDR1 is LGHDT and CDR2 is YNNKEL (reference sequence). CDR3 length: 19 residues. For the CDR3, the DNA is TGTGCCAGCAGCCCTCAGAAGTTGGGACTAGCGGGAGGTCAAGAGACCCAGTACTTC. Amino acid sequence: CASSPQKLGLAGGQETQYF.

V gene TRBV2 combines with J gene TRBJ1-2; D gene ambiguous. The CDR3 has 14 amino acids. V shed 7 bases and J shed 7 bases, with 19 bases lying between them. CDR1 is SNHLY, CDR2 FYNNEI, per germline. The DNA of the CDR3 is TGTGCCAGCACCGCGGGTCCGAGTCGGAGTGGCTACACCTTC. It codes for CASTAGPSRSGYTF.

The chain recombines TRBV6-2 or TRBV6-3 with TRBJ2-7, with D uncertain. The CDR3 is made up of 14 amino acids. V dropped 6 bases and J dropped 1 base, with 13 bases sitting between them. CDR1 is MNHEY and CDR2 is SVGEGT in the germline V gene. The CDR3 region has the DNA TGTGCCAGCAGGTACGCACAGCAGTCCTACGAGCAGTACTTC. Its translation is CASRYAQQSYEQYF.

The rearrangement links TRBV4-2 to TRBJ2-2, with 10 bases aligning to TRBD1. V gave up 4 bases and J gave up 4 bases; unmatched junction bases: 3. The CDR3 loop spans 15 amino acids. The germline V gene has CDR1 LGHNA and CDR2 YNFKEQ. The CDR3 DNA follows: TGTGCCAGCAGCCGTGGACAGGGGGGCACCGGGGAGCTGTTTTTT. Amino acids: CASSRGQGGTGELFF.